What follows are 2 T cell receptor beta chains derived from one specimen sequenced in a study of T cell responses to AZD1222 COVID-19 vaccine. Sequencing was performed with immunoSEQ multiplex PCR; in TCRdb, only in-frame clones are kept and a portion is missing. In the table there are tens of thousands of clones, 75% to 90% of which are singletons. The sequencing here drew on peripheral blood, taken on day 0 of AZD1222 vaccination. The receptors originated from an adult in good health.

The rearrangement links TRBV12-3 or TRBV12-4 to TRBJ1-2; TRBD1 matches 9 bases. This CDR3 contains 13 residues. J lost 8 bases, V lost 6 bases, and 7 bases had no gene match. The CDR3 DNA follows: TGTGCCAGCAGCCCCGGGACAGGGCCCGGCTACACCTTC. As protein: CASSPGTGPGYTF.

This chain uses TRBV5-1 with TRBJ1-5; tentatively, D is TRBD1 (5 bases). This CDR3 contains 14 residues. Trimming stripped 2 bases from V and 5 bases from J, with 11 bases between. From germline, CDR1 is SGHRS and CDR2 YFSETQ. The CDR3 DNA follows: TGCGCCAGCAGCTTTCTTGGGGACGATCAGCCCCAGCATTTT. Translation gives CASSFLGDDQPQHF.